The source of this T cell receptor beta chain is a study of graft-versus-host responses after intestinal transplantation. The length of the CDR3 is 14 residues. V shed 2 bases and J shed 4 bases, with 9 bases lying between them. The germline V gene has CDR1 MNHEY and CDR2 SMNVEV (reference sequence). Profiled with immunoSEQ multiplex PCR; TCRdb holds only in-frame clones, not every one. Of thousands of clones detected, about 95% appear once; the ten largest clones hold roughly 1.2%. This receptor was obtained from a human patient who received an intestinal transplant, so some T cells may come from the graft donor. V usage is TRBV27 and J usage is TRBJ1-5; tentative D call: TRBD1 (6 bases). The sequenced sample was PBMCs, obtained 11 days after intestinal transplantation. This CDR3 is CASSLGQKNQPQHF. The CDR3 coding sequence is TGTGCCAGCAGTTTAGGACAGAAGAATCAGCCCCAGCATTTT.